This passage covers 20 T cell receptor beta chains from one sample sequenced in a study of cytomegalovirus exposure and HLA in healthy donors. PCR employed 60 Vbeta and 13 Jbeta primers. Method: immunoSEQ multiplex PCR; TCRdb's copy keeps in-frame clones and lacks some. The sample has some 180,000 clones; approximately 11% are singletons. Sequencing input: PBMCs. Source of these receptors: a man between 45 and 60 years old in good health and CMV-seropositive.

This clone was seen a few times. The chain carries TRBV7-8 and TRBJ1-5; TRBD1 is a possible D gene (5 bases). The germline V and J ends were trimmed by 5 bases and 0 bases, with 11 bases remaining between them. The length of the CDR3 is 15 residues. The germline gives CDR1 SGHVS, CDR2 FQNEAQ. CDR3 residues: CASSRTYHSNQPQHF. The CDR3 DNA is TGTGCCAGCAGCCGGACATACCATAGCAATCAGCCCCAGCATTTT. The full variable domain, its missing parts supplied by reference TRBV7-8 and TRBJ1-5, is GAGVSQSPRYKVAKRGQDVALRCDPISGHVSLFWYQQALGQGPEFLTYFQNEAQLDKSGLPSDRFFAERPEGSVSTLKIQRTQQEDSAVYLCASSRTYHSNQPQHFGDGTRLSIL.

CDR3 DNA: TGCGCCAGCAGCTTGACGGGACAGCCTAACTATGGCTACACCTTC. Protein: CASSLTGQPNYGYTF. The chain links TRBV5-1 to TRBJ1-2, with 7 bases fitting TRBD1. The CDR3 is 15 residues long. Germline V gives CDR1 SGHRS, CDR2 YFSETQ. J was trimmed by 0 bases and V by 1 base; bases with no gene match: 3.

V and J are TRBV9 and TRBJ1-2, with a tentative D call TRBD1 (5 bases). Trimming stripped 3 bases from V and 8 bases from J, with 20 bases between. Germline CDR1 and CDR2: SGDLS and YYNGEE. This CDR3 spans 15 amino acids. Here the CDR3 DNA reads TGTGCCAGCAGCGCCAGCTGGGGGGGAAAAGAAGGCTACACCTTC. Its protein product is CASSASWGGKEGYTF. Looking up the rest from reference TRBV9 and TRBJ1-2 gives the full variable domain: DSGVTQTPKHLITATGQRVTLRCSPRSGDLSVYWYQQSLDQGLQFLIQYYNGEERAKGNILERFSAQQFPDLHSELNLSSLELGDSALYFCASSASWGGKEGYTFGSGTRLTVV.

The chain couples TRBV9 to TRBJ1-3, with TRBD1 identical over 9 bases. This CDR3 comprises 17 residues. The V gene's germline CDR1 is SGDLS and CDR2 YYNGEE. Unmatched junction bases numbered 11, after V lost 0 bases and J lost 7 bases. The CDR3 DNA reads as TGTGCCAGCAGCGTAGCCCCAATCCACGGGACAGGGAACACCATATATTTT. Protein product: CASSVAPIHGTGNTIYF.

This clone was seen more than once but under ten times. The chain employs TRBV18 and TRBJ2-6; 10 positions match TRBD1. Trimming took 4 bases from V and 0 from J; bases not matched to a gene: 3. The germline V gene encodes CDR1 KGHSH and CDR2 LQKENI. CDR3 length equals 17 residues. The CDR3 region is CASSRQGAPSGANVLTF. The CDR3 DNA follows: TGTGCCAGCTCACGACAGGGGGCTCCCTCTGGGGCCAACGTCCTGACTTTC.

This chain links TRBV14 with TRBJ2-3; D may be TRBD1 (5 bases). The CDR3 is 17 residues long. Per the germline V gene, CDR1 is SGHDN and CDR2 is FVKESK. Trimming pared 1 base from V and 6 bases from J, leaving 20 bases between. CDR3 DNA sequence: TGTGCCAGCAGCCAAGCGGGTTGGTCAGGGTATTCCGATACGCAGTATTTT. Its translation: CASSQAGWSGYSDTQYF.

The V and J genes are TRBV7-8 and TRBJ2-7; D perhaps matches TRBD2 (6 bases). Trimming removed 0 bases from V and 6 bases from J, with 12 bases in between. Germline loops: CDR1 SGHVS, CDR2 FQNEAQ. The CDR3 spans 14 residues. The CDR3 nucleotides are TGTGCCAGCAGCTTAGCGGTGTACGGGAGCGAGCAGTACGTC. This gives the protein CASSLAVYGSEQYV.

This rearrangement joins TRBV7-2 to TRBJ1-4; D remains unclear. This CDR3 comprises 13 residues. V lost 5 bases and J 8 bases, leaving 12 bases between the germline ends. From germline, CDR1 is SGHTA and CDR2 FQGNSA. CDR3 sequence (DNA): TGTGCCAGCAGCCAGACACACCGCGAAAAACTGTTTTTT. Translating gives CASSQTHREKLFF.

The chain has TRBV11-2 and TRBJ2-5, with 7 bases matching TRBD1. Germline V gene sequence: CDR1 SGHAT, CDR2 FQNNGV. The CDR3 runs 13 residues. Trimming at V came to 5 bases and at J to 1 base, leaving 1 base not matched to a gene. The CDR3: CASSRDSQETQYF. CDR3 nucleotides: TGTGCCAGCAGCCGGGACAGCCAAGAGACCCAGTACTTC.

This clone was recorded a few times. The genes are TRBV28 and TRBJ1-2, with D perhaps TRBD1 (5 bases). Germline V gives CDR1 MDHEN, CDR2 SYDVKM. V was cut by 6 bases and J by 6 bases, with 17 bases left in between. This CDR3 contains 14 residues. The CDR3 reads CASRSRRGFHGYTF. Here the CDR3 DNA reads TGTGCCAGCAGGTCTCGTAGGGGCTTCCATGGCTACACCTTC.

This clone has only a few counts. The CDR3 is CASSNHSGGSYEQYV. The DNA for the CDR3 is TGTGCCAGCAGCAATCATAGCGGGGGTTCCTACGAGCAGTACGTC. This rearrangement joins TRBV21-1 to TRBJ2-7; TRBD2 is the table's D call, not checked against the DNA. TRBV21-1 is marked as a pseudogene. This CDR3 has 15 residues.

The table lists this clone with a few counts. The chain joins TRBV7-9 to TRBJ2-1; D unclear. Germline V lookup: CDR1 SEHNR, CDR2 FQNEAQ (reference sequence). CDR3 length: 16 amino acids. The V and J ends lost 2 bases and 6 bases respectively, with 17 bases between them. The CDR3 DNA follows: TGTGCCAGCAGCTTATCCAGTAGCTCGGTTTCCAATGAGCAGTTCTTC. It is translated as CASSLSSSSVSNEQFF.

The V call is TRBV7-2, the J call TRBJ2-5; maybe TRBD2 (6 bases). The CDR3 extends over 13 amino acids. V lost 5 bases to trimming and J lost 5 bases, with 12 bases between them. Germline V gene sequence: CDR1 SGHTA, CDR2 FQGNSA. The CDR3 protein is CASSTGLRETQYF. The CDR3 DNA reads TGTGCCAGCAGCACGGGACTGAGGGAGACCCAGTACTTC.

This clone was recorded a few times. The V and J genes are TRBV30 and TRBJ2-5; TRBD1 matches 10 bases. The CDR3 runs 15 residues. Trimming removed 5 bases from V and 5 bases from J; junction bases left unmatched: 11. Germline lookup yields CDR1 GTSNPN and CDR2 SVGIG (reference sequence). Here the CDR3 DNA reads TGTGCCTGGGGGACAGGGGCCTCCTCCGAGGAGACCCAGTACTTC. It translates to CAWGTGASSEETQYF.

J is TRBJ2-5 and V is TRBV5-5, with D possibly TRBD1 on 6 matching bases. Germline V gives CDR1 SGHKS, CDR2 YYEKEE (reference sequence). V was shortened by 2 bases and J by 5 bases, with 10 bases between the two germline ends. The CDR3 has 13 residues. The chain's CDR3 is CASSFTGSETQYF. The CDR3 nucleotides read TGTGCCAGCAGCTTCACAGGGAGTGAGACCCAGTACTTC. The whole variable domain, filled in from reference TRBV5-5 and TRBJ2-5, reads DAGVTQSPTHLIKTRGQQVTLRCSPISGHKSVSWYQQVLGQGPQFIFQYYEKEERGRGNFPDRFSARQFPNYSSELNVNALLLGDSALYLCASSFTGSETQYFGPGTRLLVL.

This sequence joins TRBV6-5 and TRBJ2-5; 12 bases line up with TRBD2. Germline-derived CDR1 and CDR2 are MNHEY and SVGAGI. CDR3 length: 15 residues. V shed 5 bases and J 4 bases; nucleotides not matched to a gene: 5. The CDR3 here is CASSTGTSGRETQYF. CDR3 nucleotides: TGTGCCAGCAGTACCGGGACTAGCGGGCGAGAGACCCAGTACTTC.

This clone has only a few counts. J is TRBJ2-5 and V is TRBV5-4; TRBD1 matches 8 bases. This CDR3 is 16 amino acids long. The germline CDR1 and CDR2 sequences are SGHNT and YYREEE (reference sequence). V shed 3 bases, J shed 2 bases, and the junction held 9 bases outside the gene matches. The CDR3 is CASSSGQGGGQETQYF. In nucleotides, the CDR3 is TGTGCCAGCAGCTCTGGACAGGGAGGAGGTCAAGAGACCCAGTACTTC.

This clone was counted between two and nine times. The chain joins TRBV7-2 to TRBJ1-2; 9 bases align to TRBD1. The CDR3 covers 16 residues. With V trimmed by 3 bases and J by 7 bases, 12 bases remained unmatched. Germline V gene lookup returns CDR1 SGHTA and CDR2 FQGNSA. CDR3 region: CASSFFRDRDRGGYTF. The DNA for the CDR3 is TGTGCCAGCAGCTTTTTCCGGGACAGGGACCGCGGTGGCTACACCTTC.

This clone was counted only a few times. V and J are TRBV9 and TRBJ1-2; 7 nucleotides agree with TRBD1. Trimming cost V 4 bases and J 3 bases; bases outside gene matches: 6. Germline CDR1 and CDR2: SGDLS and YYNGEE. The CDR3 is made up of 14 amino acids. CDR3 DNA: TGTGCCAGCAGCTTTTTACAGGGGCACTATGGCTACACCTTC. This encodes CASSFLQGHYGYTF. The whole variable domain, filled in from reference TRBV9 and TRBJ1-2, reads DSGVTQTPKHLITATGQRVTLRCSPRSGDLSVYWYQQSLDQGLQFLIQYYNGEERAKGNILERFSAQQFPDLHSELNLSSLELGDSALYFCASSFLQGHYGYTFGSGTRLTVV.

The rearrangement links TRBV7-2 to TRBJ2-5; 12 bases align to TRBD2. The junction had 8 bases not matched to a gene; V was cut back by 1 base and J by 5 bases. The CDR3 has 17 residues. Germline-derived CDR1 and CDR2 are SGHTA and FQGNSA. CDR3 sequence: CASSLETSGSERETQYF. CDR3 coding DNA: TGTGCCAGCAGCTTAGAGACTAGCGGGAGCGAGAGGGAGACCCAGTACTTC.